The next 17 T cell receptor beta chains were all read from a single sample in a study of tumor T cells in aggressive B-cell lymphoma. Assay used: immunoSEQ multiplex PCR; TCRdb lists only in-frame clones, some missing. The sample has 1,700 or so clones, approximately 95% seen once. The sample was tumor tissue. These receptors originate from an adult with diffuse large B cell lymphoma. Some clones in this sample may be carry-over from other donors' samples.

The V gene is TRBV4-1, the J gene TRBJ1-6; possibly TRBD1 for D (6 bases). The length of the CDR3 is 17 residues. Germline CDR1 reads MGHRA; CDR2 reads YSYEKL. The ends were cut back, 0 bases at V and 3 bases at J, with 12 bases in the middle. The CDR3 is CASSQDTGTGYNSPLHF. In DNA form, the CDR3 reads TGCGCCAGCAGCCAAGATACAGGGACCGGCTATAATTCACCCCTCCACTTT.

The V call is TRBV25-1, the J call TRBJ2-2; D is possibly TRBD2 (5 bases). V was cut by 0 bases and J by 11 bases, with 13 bases left in between. This CDR3 is 14 amino acids long. CDR1 and CDR2 from the germline V gene are MGHDK and SYGVNS. CDR3 loop: CASSEYRTTKELFF. The DNA for the CDR3 is TGTGCCAGCAGTGAATATAGGACGACTAAAGAGCTGTTTTTT.

The chain joins TRBV18 to TRBJ1-1; TRBD1 matches 8 bases. CDR1 and CDR2 from the germline V gene are KGHSH and LQKENI. This CDR3 has 13 residues. The V segment lost 3 bases and the J segment 4 bases; nucleotides outside the gene matches: 1. This CDR3 is CASSPDRGTEAFF. The CDR3 bases are TGTGCCAGCTCACCCGACAGGGGCACTGAAGCTTTCTTT.

V and J are TRBV5-1 and TRBJ1-3; 7 bases match TRBD1. The length of the CDR3 is 15 residues. CDR1 is SGHRS and CDR2 is YFSETQ in the germline V gene. Trimming cost V 4 bases and J 0 bases; bases outside gene matches: 4. The DNA of the CDR3 is TGCGCCAGCAGCCCGGGGACAGCCTCTGGAAACACCATATATTTT. Its translation: CASSPGTASGNTIYF.

CDR3 DNA sequence: TGTGCCTGGAGCACAGTAACGGGACAGAGAAATCAGCCCCAGCATTTT. Translated: CAWSTVTGQRNQPQHF. The rearrangement links TRBV30 to TRBJ1-5, with TRBD1 identical over 7 bases. Germline CDR1 is GTSNPN and CDR2 is SVGIG (reference sequence). This CDR3 is built from 16 residues. V was pared by 3 bases and J by 4 bases, with 12 bases of the junction left unmatched.

This clone has just one count. V is TRBV5-1 and J is TRBJ2-7; the match to TRBD2 covers 10 bases. The length of the CDR3 is 15 residues. The ends lost 4 bases at V and 1 base at J; junction bases unmatched: 5. Germline CDR1 SGHRS, CDR2 YFSETQ. CDR3 region: CASSPERGGSYEQYF. CDR3 coding DNA: TGCGCCAGCAGCCCCGAGCGGGGGGGGTCCTACGAGCAGTACTTC.

The V call is TRBV19, the J call TRBJ1-1; TRBD1 might be the D (5 bases). This CDR3 has 15 amino acids. The V gene lost 3 bases and the J gene lost 0 bases, with 11 bases spanning the gap. Germline CDR1 reads LNHDA; CDR2 reads SQIVND (reference sequence). CDR3 residues: CASSISGGVNTEAFF. In DNA form, the CDR3 reads TGTGCCAGTAGTATTTCGGGGGGTGTGAACACTGAAGCTTTCTTT.

The gene calls are TRBV29-1 and TRBJ2-7, with 9 bases matching TRBD1. The CDR3 is 14 amino acids. From germline, CDR1 is SQVTM and CDR2 ANQGSEA. Losses at the gene ends were 2 bases for V and 5 bases for J; bases not matched to a gene: 7. The CDR3 protein is CSVERQGGSDEQYF. CDR3 nucleotides: TGCAGCGTTGAAAGACAGGGGGGATCTGACGAGCAGTACTTC.

Concerning this clone: Other DNA sequences in the sample encode the same CDR3. The V gene is TRBV27, the J gene TRBJ2-2; TRBD2 is a possible D gene (6 bases). From germline, CDR1 is MNHEY and CDR2 SMNVEV (reference sequence). Trimming stripped 8 bases from V and 7 bases from J, with 11 bases between. The CDR3 spans 12 residues. CDR3 DNA sequence: TGTGCCAGCCAACGGGGACTCGGGGAGCTGTTTTTT. It is translated as CASQRGLGELFF.

The chain joins TRBV2 to TRBJ1-4; D uncertain. With 6 bases removed from V and 5 bases from J, the gap between germline ends came to 10 bases. There are 13 residues in the CDR3. From germline, CDR1 is SNHLY and CDR2 FYNNEI. CDR3 sequence reads: CASRPRMNEKLFF. The CDR3 region has the DNA TGTGCCAGCAGGCCGCGGATGAATGAAAAACTGTTTTTT.

The V call is TRBV5-6, the J call TRBJ1-1; D ambiguous. Trimming removed 0 bases from V and 4 bases from J, with 13 bases in between. CDR1 is SGHDT and CDR2 is YYEEEE in the germline V gene. The CDR3 length is 15 residues. CDR3 residues: CASSLDAGWGTEAFF. CDR3 nucleotides: TGTGCCAGCAGCTTGGATGCGGGGTGGGGCACTGAAGCTTTCTTT.

To note about this clone: The junction shows a germline mismatch at one end, possibly a read error. The chain joins TRBV4-1 to TRBJ2-7; TRBD1 aligns across 11 bases. The CDR3 spans 22 residues. CDR1 and CDR2 (germline): MGHRA, YSYEKL. CDR3 bases: TGCGCCAGCAGCCAAGATGCGGGTGTGGGGGACAGGGGGGCGGCCCGGTCCTACGAGCAATACTTC. As protein: CASSQDAGVGDRGAARSYEQYF.

The rearrangement uses TRBV19 and TRBJ1-1; 8 bases match TRBD1. The CDR3 runs 14 residues. Germline V gene data show CDR1 as LNHDA and CDR2 as SQIVND (reference sequence). V dropped 6 bases and J dropped 2; count of bases not matched to a gene: 5. CDR3 loop: CASRTQGGNTEAFF. CDR3 in DNA: TGTGCCAGTAGGACACAGGGGGGTAACACTGAAGCTTTCTTT.

J is TRBJ1-6 and V is TRBV7-3, with D possibly TRBD1 on 6 matching bases. The CDR3 runs 13 residues. The ends were cut back, 3 bases at V and 10 bases at J, with 10 bases in the middle. Germline CDR1 reads SGHTA; CDR2 reads FQGTGA. This chain's CDR3 is CASSLYRESPLHF. The CDR3 DNA sequence: TGTGCCAGCAGCTTGTACAGGGAATCACCCCTCCACTTT.

Within the sample, this clone is hyperexpanded. The chain uses TRBV10-1 and TRBJ2-3; D possibly corresponds to TRBD1 (6 bases). The CDR3 is made up of 15 amino acids. The germline gives CDR1 WNHNN, CDR2 SYGVQD (reference sequence). Trimming removed 2 bases from V and 2 bases from J, with 11 bases in between. In DNA, the CDR3 is TGCGCCAGCAGTGAGCCCGGACAGCTCACAGATACGCAGTATTTT. Translation gives CASSEPGQLTDTQYF.

The rearrangement joins TRBV15 to TRBJ2-3; 9 bases map to TRBD1. Germline V gene data show CDR1 as LNHNV and CDR2 as YYDKDF (reference sequence). The ends lost 1 base at V and 6 bases at J; junction bases unmatched: 11. The CDR3 is 17 residues long. The CDR3 reads CATSRGDHRGQADTQYF. As DNA, the CDR3 is TGTGCCACCAGCAGAGGGGACCACAGGGGGCAGGCGGATACGCAGTATTTT.

The rearrangement links TRBV27 to TRBJ2-5, with 9 bases identical to TRBD1. From germline, CDR1 is MNHEY and CDR2 SMNVEV (reference sequence). This CDR3 comprises 14 residues. Trimming removed 5 bases from V and 4 bases from J; junction bases left unmatched: 5. The CDR3 loop is CASSKQGAGETQYF. CDR3 coding DNA: TGTGCCAGCAGTAAACAGGGGGCTGGAGAGACCCAGTACTTC.